Each of the 11 T cell receptor beta chains below was sequenced from the same sample in a study of cytomegalovirus exposure and HLA in healthy donors. Use of 60 Vbeta and 13 Jbeta primers characterized the PCR. Only in-frame clones appear in the TCRdb table, and some are missing; sequencing was by immunoSEQ multiplex PCR. The data show some 130,000 clones, approximately 85% seen once. The sample was PBMCs. Source of these receptors: a woman aged 45-65 years in good health and CMV-seropositive.

The gene calls are TRBV13 and TRBJ2-7, with D uncertain. Germline V gene sequence: CDR1 PRHDT, CDR2 FYEKMQ (reference sequence). The CDR3 covers 11 residues. V lost 4 bases, J lost 3 bases, and 4 bases lay in between. CDR3 coding DNA: TGTGCCAGCAGCTCAGACTACGAGCAGTACTTC. Translating gives CASSSDYEQYF.

CDR3 region: CASSAQGRNTEAFF. DNA for the CDR3: TGTGCCAGCAGCGCTCAGGGCAGGAACACTGAAGCTTTCTTT. The chain couples TRBV6-1 to TRBJ1-1; D is perhaps TRBD1 (5 bases). This CDR3 spans 14 amino acids. The V gene lost 6 bases and the J gene lost 1 base, with 12 bases spanning the gap. Per the germline V gene, CDR1 is MNHNS and CDR2 is SASEGT.

This clone showed up just a few times. The J gene is TRBJ2-3, the V gene TRBV27; 8 nucleotides align to TRBD1. This CDR3 is 13 amino acids long. Germline V lookup: CDR1 MNHEY, CDR2 SMNVEV (reference sequence). V shed 6 bases, J shed 1 base, and the junction held 0 bases outside the gene matches. The CDR3 sequence is CASRDRGTDTQYF. The CDR3 DNA reads as TGTGCCAGCAGGGACAGGGGCACAGATACGCAGTATTTT.

The chain joins TRBV18 to TRBJ2-7; weak D call: TRBD2 (7 bases). CDR1 and CDR2 (germline): KGHSH, LQKENI. This CDR3 has 15 residues. V gave up 1 base and J gave up 3 bases, with 13 bases separating them. The CDR3 bases are TGTGCCAGCTCACCACTACCAGGGGAGGGCTACGAGCAGTACTTC. It encodes CASSPLPGEGYEQYF. The variable domain in full, completed from reference TRBV18 and TRBJ2-7, reads NAGVMQNPRHLVRRRGQEARLRCSPMKGHSHVYWYRQLPEEGLKFMVYLQKENIIDESGMPKERFSAEFPKEGPSILRIQQVVRGDSAAYFCASSPLPGEGYEQYFGPGTRLTVT.

The genes are TRBV19 and TRBJ1-2; TRBD1 matches at 9 bases. The CDR3 runs to 17 residues. Trimming took 7 bases from V and 6 from J; bases not matched to a gene: 18. Germline loops: CDR1 LNHDA, CDR2 SQIVND (reference sequence). This CDR3 is CASIGAGTGWILNGYTF. CDR3 bases: TGTGCCAGTATTGGGGCCGGGACAGGGTGGATTCTCAATGGCTACACCTTC.

This clone was counted a few times. The chain links TRBV7-2 to TRBJ1-2, with 8 bases matching TRBD1. The V and J ends lost 0 bases and 4 bases, in that order; junction bases with no gene match: 4. This CDR3 region has 15 residues. The V gene's germline CDR1 is SGHTA and CDR2 FQGNSA. Here the CDR3 reads CASSLALGQGYGYTF. The CDR3 DNA reads as TGTGCCAGCAGCTTAGCGCTAGGACAGGGCTATGGCTACACCTTC.

This chain connects TRBV5-1 to TRBJ1-2; TRBD1 might be the D (5 bases). Per the germline V gene, CDR1 is SGHRS and CDR2 is YFSETQ. V was shortened by 1 base and J by 7 bases, with 23 bases between the two germline ends. The CDR3 totals 17 residues. CDR3 sequence reads: CASSLNEPGYGFFGYTF. CDR3 in DNA: TGCGCCAGCAGCTTGAACGAGCCAGGGTACGGATTTTTTGGCTACACCTTC.

This rearrangement joins TRBV5-1 to TRBJ2-5; TRBD2 aligns across 7 bases. Germline CDR1 is SGHRS and CDR2 is YFSETQ. J lost 2 bases, V lost 4 bases, and 8 bases had no gene match. The length of the CDR3 is 15 residues. As DNA, the CDR3 is TGCGCCAGCAGCCCGGGGAGCGGGGTACAAGAGACCCAGTACTTC. Protein sequence: CASSPGSGVQETQYF.

Here the CDR3 DNA reads TGTGCCAGTAGTAAGGGGCAAGTAAGTAGGAGCAATCAGCCCCAGCATTTT. Residues: CASSKGQVSRSNQPQHF. This chain links TRBV19 with TRBJ1-5; a weak D match, TRBD1 (5 bases). The germline CDR1 and CDR2 sequences are LNHDA and SQIVND (reference sequence). The CDR3 is made up of 17 amino acids. V shed 4 bases and J shed 1 base, with 17 bases lying between them.

This chain links TRBV19 with TRBJ1-1; TRBD1 is a possible D gene (6 bases). This CDR3 region has 15 residues. Deletions cut 4 bases from V and 4 bases from J, with 16 bases between. Germline CDR1 LNHDA, CDR2 SQIVND (reference sequence). CDR3 protein: CASSTTPTGSTEAFF. As DNA, the CDR3 is TGTGCCAGTAGTACCACCCCAACAGGGAGCACTGAAGCTTTCTTT.

This clone qualifies as medium-sized (0.01 to 0.1%). The chain recombines TRBV28 with TRBJ1-1; tentative D call: TRBD1 (5 bases). Germline loops: CDR1 MDHEN, CDR2 SYDVKM. Trimming took off 7 bases at V and 4 bases at J, with 16 bases between the two ends. There are 14 residues in the CDR3. The CDR3 DNA reads TGTGCCAGCAAATTAGGGGCATCGGGCACTGAAGCTTTCTTT. Amino acids: CASKLGASGTEAFF.